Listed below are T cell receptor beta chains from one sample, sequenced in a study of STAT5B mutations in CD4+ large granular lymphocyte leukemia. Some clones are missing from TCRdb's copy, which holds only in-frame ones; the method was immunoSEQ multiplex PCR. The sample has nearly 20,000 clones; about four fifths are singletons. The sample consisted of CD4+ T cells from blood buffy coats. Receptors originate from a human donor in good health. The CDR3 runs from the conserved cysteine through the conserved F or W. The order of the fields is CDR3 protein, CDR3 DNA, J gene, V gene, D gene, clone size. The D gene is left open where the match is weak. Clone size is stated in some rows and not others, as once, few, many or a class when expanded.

CAWSSAGGRKDEQFF TGTGCCTGGAGCTCAGCGGGAGGGCGTAAGGATGAGCAGTTCTTC TRBJ2-1 TRBV30 TRBD2 -
CASSQQRSGNTIYF TGCGCCAGCAGCCAACAAAGATCTGGAAACACCATATATTTT TRBJ1-3 TRBV4-1 - -
CAWSVPRAGRANEQFF TGTGCCTGGAGTGTACCCCGGGCAGGCCGGGCCAATGAGCAGTTCTTC TRBJ2-1 TRBV30 - -
CASSVGEETQYF TGTGCCAGCAGCGTAGGGGAGGAGACCCAGTACTTC TRBJ2-5 TRBV9 - few
CAWIVLGNTIYF TGTGCCTGGATTGTTCTTGGAAACACCATATATTTT TRBJ1-3 TRBV30 - -
CASSRRQGSGTEAFF TGTGCCAGCAGCCGTAGACAGGGAAGTGGTACTGAAGCTTTCTTT TRBJ1-1 TRBV5-8 TRBD1 -
CASGRQGDREKLFF TGTGCCAGCGGGCGGCAGGGGGATAGGGAAAAACTGTTTTTT TRBJ1-4 TRBV27 TRBD1 -
CASSQERSVLTGELFF TGCGCCAGCAGCCAAGAGCGTAGTGTCCTCACCGGGGAGCTGTTTTTT TRBJ2-2 TRBV4-1 - -
CASTPPGAGANVLTF TGTGCCAGCACCCCGCCCGGGGCTGGGGCCAACGTCCTGACTTTC TRBJ2-6 TRBV6-1 - -
CASADGPGQGLYEQYF TGCGCCAGCGCCGACGGTCCTGGACAGGGTCTATACGAGCAGTACTTC TRBJ2-7 TRBV5-1 TRBD1 -
CASSLGTGLDEQYF TGTGCCAGCAGCTTAGGGACAGGGCTCGACGAGCAGTACTTC TRBJ2-7 TRBV7-7 TRBD1 once
CASSVQHSGTSTDTQYF TGTGCCAGCAGTGTACAACATAGCGGCACTAGCACAGATACGCAGTATTTT TRBJ2-3 TRBV25-1 - -
CASSRGGKDQPQHF TGTGCCAGCAGCCGAGGGGGGAAGGATCAGCCCCAGCATTTT TRBJ1-5 TRBV6-1 - once
CASSAGVGNQPQHF TGTGCCAGCAGTGCGGGGGTAGGCAATCAGCCCCAGCATTTT TRBJ1-5 TRBV6-1 - -
CASNRREASGELFF TGTGCCAGCAATAGGCGGGAGGCGTCCGGGGAGCTGTTTTTT TRBJ2-2 TRBV9 TRBD2 -